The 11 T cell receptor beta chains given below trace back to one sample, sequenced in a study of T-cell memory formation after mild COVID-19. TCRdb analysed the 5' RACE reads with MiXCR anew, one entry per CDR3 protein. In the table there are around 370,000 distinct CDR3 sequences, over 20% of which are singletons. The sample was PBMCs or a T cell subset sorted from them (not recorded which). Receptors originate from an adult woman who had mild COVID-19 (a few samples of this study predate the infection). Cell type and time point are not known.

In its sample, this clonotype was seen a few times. CDR3 amino acids: CSARDLTGGGYEQYF. The DNA for the CDR3 is TGCAGTGCTAGAGACCTGACAGGGGGCGGCTACGAGCAGTACTTC. The chain joins TRBV20-1 to TRBJ2-7; 10 nucleotides line up with TRBD1. The length of the CDR3 is 15 residues. The trim removed 0 bases at V and 3 bases at J, leaving 5 bases unmatched. Germline assignment: CDR1 DFQATT and CDR2 SNEGSKA (reference sequence).

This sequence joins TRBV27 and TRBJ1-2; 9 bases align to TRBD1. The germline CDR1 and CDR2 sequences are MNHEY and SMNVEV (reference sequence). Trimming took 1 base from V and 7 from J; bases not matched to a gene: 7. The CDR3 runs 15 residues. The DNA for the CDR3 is TGTGCCAGCAGTTTATATTACAGGGGGCGCGGTGGCTACACCTTC. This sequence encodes CASSLYYRGRGGYTF.

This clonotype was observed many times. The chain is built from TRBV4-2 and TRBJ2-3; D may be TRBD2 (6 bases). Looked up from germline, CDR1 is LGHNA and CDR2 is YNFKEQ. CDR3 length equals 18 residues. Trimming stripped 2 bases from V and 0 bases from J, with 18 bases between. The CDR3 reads CASSQHQGGGPSTDTQYF. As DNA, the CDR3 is TGTGCCAGCAGCCAACACCAGGGAGGCGGGCCAAGCACAGATACGCAGTATTTT.

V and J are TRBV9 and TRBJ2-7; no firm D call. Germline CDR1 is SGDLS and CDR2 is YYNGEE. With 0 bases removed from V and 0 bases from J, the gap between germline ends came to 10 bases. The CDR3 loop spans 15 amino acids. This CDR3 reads CASSVAGASSYEQYF. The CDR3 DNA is TGTGCCAGCAGCGTAGCTGGCGCGAGCTCCTACGAGCAGTACTTC.

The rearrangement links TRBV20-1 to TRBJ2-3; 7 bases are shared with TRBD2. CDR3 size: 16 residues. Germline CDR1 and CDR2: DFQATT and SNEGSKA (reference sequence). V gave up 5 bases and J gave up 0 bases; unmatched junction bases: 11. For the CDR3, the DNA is TGCAGTGCTCTAACGGGGGGAATATCTAGCACAGATACGCAGTATTTT. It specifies CSALTGGISSTDTQYF.

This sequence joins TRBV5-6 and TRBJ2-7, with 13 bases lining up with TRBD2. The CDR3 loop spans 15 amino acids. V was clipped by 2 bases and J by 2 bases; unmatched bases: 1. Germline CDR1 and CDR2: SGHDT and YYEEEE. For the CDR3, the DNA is TGTGCCAGCAGCTTCACTAGCGGGAGGGCCTACGAGCAGTACTTC. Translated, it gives CASSFTSGRAYEQYF.

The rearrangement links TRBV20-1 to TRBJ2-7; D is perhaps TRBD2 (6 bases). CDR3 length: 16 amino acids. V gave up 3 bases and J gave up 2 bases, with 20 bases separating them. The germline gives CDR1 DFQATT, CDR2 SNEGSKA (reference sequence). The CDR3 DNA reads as TGCAGTGCTAGCCCCCCTTTTGATGGGGAGGCCTACGAGCAGTACTTC. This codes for CSASPPFDGEAYEQYF.

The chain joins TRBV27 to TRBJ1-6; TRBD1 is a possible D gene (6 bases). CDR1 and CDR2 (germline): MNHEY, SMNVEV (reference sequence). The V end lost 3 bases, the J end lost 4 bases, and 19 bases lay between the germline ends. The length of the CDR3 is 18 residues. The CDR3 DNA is TGTGCCAGCAGTTTTGGATTGGGGGCCGCTGCTTATAATTCACCCCTCCACTTT. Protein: CASSFGLGAAAYNSPLHF.

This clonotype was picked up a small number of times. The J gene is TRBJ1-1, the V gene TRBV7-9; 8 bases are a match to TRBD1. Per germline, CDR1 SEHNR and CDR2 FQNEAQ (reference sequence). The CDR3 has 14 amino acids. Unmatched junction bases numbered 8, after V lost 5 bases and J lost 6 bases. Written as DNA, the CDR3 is TGTGCCAGCAGCCCGGGACAGGAGAAGGCTGAAGCTTTCTTT. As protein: CASSPGQEKAEAFF.

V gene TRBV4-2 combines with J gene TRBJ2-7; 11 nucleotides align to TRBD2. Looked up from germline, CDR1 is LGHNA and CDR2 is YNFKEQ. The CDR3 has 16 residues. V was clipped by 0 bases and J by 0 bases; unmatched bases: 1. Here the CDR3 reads CASSQEGTSGSYEQYF. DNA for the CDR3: TGTGCCAGCAGCCAAGAAGGGACTAGCGGCTCCTACGAGCAGTACTTC.

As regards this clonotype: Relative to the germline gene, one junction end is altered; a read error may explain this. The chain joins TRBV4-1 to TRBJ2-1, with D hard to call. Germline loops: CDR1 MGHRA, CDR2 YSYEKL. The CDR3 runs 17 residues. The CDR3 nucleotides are TGCGCCAGCAGCCAAGGTGGAGTTTCCCGGGCGTACAATGAGCAGCTCTTC. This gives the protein CASSQGGVSRAYNEQLF.